This T cell receptor (beta chain) was sequenced in a study of blood T cells in healthy people across ages. About the research overall: Template switching retrieved approximately one barcoded beta molecule for each two T cells.

Total RNA, at least 6 micrograms per sample, was extracted from PBMCs. Of note for this clonotype: As yet, its antigen is unknown.

Sample-barcoded 5' priming and a J-beta primer mix drove a second PCR of roughly 6 to 12 cycles. Tagging of each cDNA molecule was performed by a template-switch adaptor with 12 random nucleotides. Via MiXCR, TCRdb re-called the 5' RACE reads, giving one row per CDR3 protein. Of under 2,000,000 distinct CDR3 sequences in the sample, approximately 50% are singletons; the top ten hold approximately 2%. Broader study findings: Older age coincided with a roughly linear decline in TCR beta diversity per million T cells.

The CDR3 sequence is 13 residues long. The germline V gene has CDR1 KGHDR and CDR2 SFDVKD. Trimming shortened V by 4 bases and J by 9 bases, and 12 bases separated the two germline ends. The chain uses TRBV24-1 and TRBJ2-1; no firm D call. The sequence was obtained from a middle-aged woman in good health. Sequenced: blood. Here the CDR3 DNA reads TGTGCCACCAGTGAGACCGGTTGGAGTGAGCAGTTCTTC. Translated: CATSETGWSEQFF.